Below, one T cell receptor (beta chain) is given with its context. Its target is unknown. With 8 bases removed from V and 4 bases from J, the gap between germline ends came to 12 bases. The CDR3 runs 11 residues. Germline CDR1 is SQVTM and CDR2 is ANQGSEA. This entry is derived from a study of shared clonotypes between healthy human individuals. Whole-study results and caveats: The small donor group covered limited genetic and exposure diversity.

On sorted subsets, replicate PCRs used 200 ng DNA, or 30,000 or so T cell genomes. Using immunoSEQ multiplex PCR, the repertoire was profiled, and TCRdb retains in-frame clones only, with some absent. The sample consists of 650,000 to 750,000 clones, 72% of them appearing once. The specimen was memory CD4+ T cells sorted from blood. The subset here: CD45RA-negative fraction. This clonotype was obtained from a woman between 25 and 40 years old in good health. The chain recombines TRBV29-1 with TRBJ2-7; no definite D call. CDR3 sequence (DNA): TGCAGCTATAGTACCGCTTACGAGCAGTACTTC. It codes for CSYSTAYEQYF.